These T cell receptor beta chains were read from a single sample in a study of T cell changes during pregnancy in multiple sclerosis. TCRdb's copy holds only in-frame clones and misses some; the assay was immunoSEQ multiplex PCR. The table lists tens of thousands of clones, 91% of them singletons. Specimen: CD8+ T cells from peripheral blood mononuclear cells, collected before pregnancy. These receptors came from a female donor with multiple sclerosis, enrolled in a pregnancy study. Each CDR3 is given with its conserved first and last residue. D genes are given only for firm matches. The size field is filled for only some rows; it gives once, few, many or a size class.

J | size | D | V | DNA | CDR3
TRBJ2-7 | - | TRBD2 | TRBV11-2 | TGTGCCAGCAGCAAGCCCGGACTAGCGGATTACGAGCAGTACTTC | CASSKPGLADYEQYF
TRBJ2-1 | - | TRBD1 | TRBV27 | TGTGCCAGCAGTTTATTCGGACAGGGGACCAATGAGCAGTTCTTC | CASSLFGQGTNEQFF
TRBJ1-3 | - | - | TRBV6-1 | TGTGCCAGCAGTGACGGAATGTGGGGGCTAAGAAACACCATATATTTT | CASSDGMWGLRNTIYF
TRBJ1-1 | - | - | TRBV7-9 | TGTGCCAGCAGCTTAAACACGAACACTGAAGCTTTCTTT | CASSLNTNTEAFF
TRBJ2-7 | - | - | TRBV4-2 | TGTGCCAGCAGCCAGACTCTAGACGACGAGCAGTACTTC | CASSQTLDDEQYF
TRBJ2-1 | - | TRBD1 | TRBV5-1 | TGCGCCAGCAGCATACGACAGGGGGATGAGCAGTTCTTC | CASSIRQGDEQFF
TRBJ2-1 | - | TRBD2 | TRBV5-4 | TGTGCCAGCAGCCCAAGACTAGCGGGGGACAATGAGCAGTTCTTC | CASSPRLAGDNEQFF
TRBJ2-7 | - | - | TRBV19 | TGTGCCAGTAGTATAGCCCTGGACCTGACAGTGTACGAGCAGTACTTC | CASSIALDLTVYEQYF
TRBJ2-3 | - | - | TRBV11-1 | TGTGCCAGCAGCTTCCTAGGTGCCCCGAGGACAGATACGCAGTATTTT | CASSFLGAPRTDTQYF
TRBJ1-1 | - | - | TRBV2 | TGTGCCAGCAGTGACCGGGGGTACACTGAAGCTTTCTTT | CASSDRGYTEAFF
TRBJ1-1 | - | - | TRBV9 | TGTGCCAGCGCCTCAGGGAACGCGAACACTGAAGCTTTCTTT | CASASGNANTEAFF
TRBJ2-1 | - | - | TRBV5-1 | TGCGCCAGCAGCTTGGCCGGGCGGGGGCCTTCCTACAATGAGCAGTTCTTC | CASSLAGRGPSYNEQFF
TRBJ2-7 | - | - | TRBV13 | TGTGCCAGCAGCCTATATCAAAACGAGCAGTACTTC | CASSLYQNEQYF
TRBJ2-1 | - | - | TRBV11-2 | TGTGCCAGCAGCTTAGATCGGGTTGATCACGGATTCGAGCAGTTCTTC | CASSLDRVDHGFEQFF
TRBJ2-7 | once | TRBD2 | TRBV5-5 | TGTGCCAGCAGTCTCCCTAGCGGGGACCCCTACGAGCAGTACTTC | CASSLPSGDPYEQYF
TRBJ2-2 | - | - | TRBV5-8 | TGTGCCAGCAGCCGGGCGAAGGGGGTCACGAACACCGGGGAGCTGTTTTTT | CASSRAKGVTNTGELFF
TRBJ2-5 | - | - | TRBV5-6 | TGTGCCAGCAGCTTGCTAGCGTGGAGTCAAGAGACCCAGTACTTC | CASSLLAWSQETQYF
TRBJ2-7 | - | - | TRBV29-1 | TGCAGCGTGCCGGGCCACGACAGGTCTTCGTTAACCCGGGAGGCGGCAATCGAGCAGTACTTC | CSVPGHDRSSLTREAAIEQYF
TRBJ2-2 | - | - | TRBV7-3 | TGTGCCAGCAGCCCGACTAGTCCCGGGGAGCTGTTTTTT | CASSPTSPGELFF
TRBJ1-1 | - | - | TRBV9 | TGTGCCAGCAGCGTAGACGCGGACACTGAAGCTTTCTTT | CASSVDADTEAFF
TRBJ2-1 | - | TRBD2 | TRBV5-1 | TGCGCCAGCAGCTTCGCGGGTATAGCGGGGGTTTACAATGAGCAGTTCTTC | CASSFAGIAGVYNEQFF
TRBJ1-4 | - | TRBD1 | TRBV9 | TGTGCCAGCAGCCCCCAGACAGGGGGAGTTGAAAAACTGTTTTTT | CASSPQTGGVEKLFF
TRBJ2-2 | - | TRBD1 | TRBV9 | TGTGCCAGCCCTGACAGGGACACCGGGGAGCTGTTTTTT | CASPDRDTGELFF
TRBJ2-7 | - | - | TRBV9 | TGTGCCAGCAGCGGGGGGGGCAGAGGCTACGAGCAGTACTTC | CASSGGGRGYEQYF
TRBJ2-2 | - | TRBD2 | TRBV7-9 | TGTGCCAGCAGCTTAGAGCTAGCGGGGGTAACCGGGGAGCTGTTTTTT | CASSLELAGVTGELFF
TRBJ1-1 | - | - | TRBV6-6 | TGTGCCAGCAGTTATTATGAGGGGAACACTGAAGCTTTCTTT | CASSYYEGNTEAFF
TRBJ2-2 | - | - | TRBV10-3 | TGTGCCATCAGTGAGAGTTCAGCGAACACCGGGGAGCTGTTTTTT | CAISESSANTGELFF
TRBJ2-5 | - | - | TRBV7-6 | TGTGCCAGCAGCTCGGACAGGAGGGTGGAGACCCAGTACTTC | CASSSDRRVETQYF
TRBJ1-5 | - | - | TRBV13 | TGTGCCAGCAGCTTAGGCCGGTCCGGGCAGCCCCAGCATTTT | CASSLGRSGQPQHF
TRBJ2-1 | - | - | TRBV18 | TGTGCCAGCTCACCCCTGGCAGGTTACAATGAGCAGTTCTTC | CASSPLAGYNEQFF
TRBJ2-7 | - | - | TRBV11-2 | TGTGCCAGCAGCTTTCTAGGAGCCCACGAGCAGTACTTC | CASSFLGAHEQYF
TRBJ2-1 | once | TRBD2 | TRBV29-1 | TGCAGCGTTGAAGATTGGCTAGCGGGGGGCCTCAATGAGCAGTTCTTC | CSVEDWLAGGLNEQFF
TRBJ2-5 | - | - | TRBV9 | TGTGCCAGCAGCGTAGATGTCCGGAGGGGCGTTGAGGAAGAGACCCAGTACTTC | CASSVDVRRGVEEETQYF
TRBJ1-1 | - | TRBD1 | TRBV23-1 | TGCGCCAGCAGTCACTCGGGACAGACAACCACCTGGGGCACTGAAGCTTTCTTT | CASSHSGQTTTWGTEAFF
TRBJ1-5 | - | - | TRBV28 | TGTGCCAGCAGTTCCCCCCTTAGCAATCAGCCCCAGCATTTT | CASSSPLSNQPQHF
TRBJ2-2 | - | - | TRBV5-6 | TGTGCCAGCAGCTTCGGAGTCTCGAACACCGGGGAGCTGTTTTTT | CASSFGVSNTGELFF
TRBJ1-1 | - | - | TRBV19 | TGTGCCAGTAGCCCAACAGGGCAGACTGAAGCTTTCTTT | CASSPTGQTEAFF